The 26 T cell receptor beta chains in this list originate from one sample, sequenced in a study of glioma-infiltrating T cells. Using RNA template, CDR3s of TCR alpha and beta were amplified with iRepertoire arm-PCR. TCRdb fed the multiplex PCR reads into MiXCR, producing one record per CDR3 protein. The sample yields under 200,000 distinct CDR3 sequences, around 40% seen once. The specimen sequenced was glioma tissue, nonneoplastic brain tissue, or PBMCs (not recorded which). Source of these receptors: a human donor with low-grade glioma or glioblastoma, undergoing nonglioma brain surgery, or in good health (not recorded which).

This clonotype came up a few times. V and J are TRBV18 and TRBJ2-1; a weak D match, TRBD1 (6 bases). Germline lookup yields CDR1 KGHSH and CDR2 LQKENI. The CDR3 covers 16 residues. Trimming pared 2 bases from V and 9 bases from J, leaving 20 bases between. The CDR3, as DNA: TGTGCCAGCTCACCAGCCCAGGACAGACTTGGAGGTGAGCAGTTCTTC. It translates to CASSPAQDRLGGEQFF.

The chain carries TRBV19 and TRBJ2-5, with D possibly TRBD2 on 5 matching bases. CDR1 LNHDA and CDR2 SQIVND come from the germline V gene (reference sequence). The CDR3 is 13 amino acids. V lost 4 bases, J lost 6 bases, and 12 bases lay in between. The CDR3, as DNA: TGTGCCAGTAGTACCGGGGATCAACAGACCCAGTACTTC. Its protein product is CASSTGDQQTQYF.

Remarks on this clonotype: A much larger clonotype is one base distant, so this may be a read error. The rearrangement joins TRBV15 to TRBJ2-1, with a weak D call TRBD2 (5 bases). V was pared by 5 bases and J by 10 bases, with 21 bases between. Germline loops: CDR1 LNHNV, CDR2 YYDKDF (reference sequence). The length of the CDR3 is 15 residues. This chain's CDR3 is CATSELEGASREQFF. The CDR3 DNA reads as TGTGCCACCAGCGAACTAGAGGGAGCTTCACGGGAGCAGTTCTTC.

This clonotype was recorded once. A single base separates this from a much larger clone, so it may be a read error. The chain recombines TRBV6-1 with TRBJ2-1; D gene unclear. V was pared by 7 bases and J by 1 base, with 11 bases between. CDR1 is MNHNS and CDR2 is SASEGT in the germline V gene. The CDR3 runs 14 residues. CDR3 residues: CASKGSRSYNEQFF. The CDR3 DNA sequence: TGTGCCAGCAAGGGCAGCCGATCCTACAATGAGCAGTTCTTC.

Comment on this clonotype: This may arise from a read error, as a much more abundant clone is one base away. The chain uses TRBV28 and TRBJ1-1; D is ambiguous. This CDR3 spans 13 amino acids. Trimming stripped 7 bases from V and 6 bases from J, with 15 bases between. In germline, CDR1 is MDHEN, CDR2 SYDVKM. The CDR3 nucleotides read TGTGCCAGCATCAGACCTTCCGGGTCTGAAGCTTTCTTT. The encoded protein is CASIRPSGSEAFF.

A few counts support this clonotype. The chain couples TRBV20-1 to TRBJ2-4; 7 bases map to TRBD2. Germline V gene sequence: CDR1 DFQATT, CDR2 SNEGSKA (reference sequence). V was clipped by 6 bases and J by 1 base; unmatched bases: 15. This CDR3 is built from 17 residues. The CDR3 DNA reads TGCAGTGCCAGGGCGTATCGGGAGGATCTGGCCAAAAACATTCAGTACTTC. Protein product: CSARAYREDLAKNIQYF.

This clonotype was detected ten times or more. CDR3 DNA sequence: TGTGCCAGCAGTAAGTCCTCCGGGACACCCGATGGCTACACCTTC. Protein: CASSKSSGTPDGYTF. V and J are TRBV28 and TRBJ1-2; tentatively, D is TRBD1 (6 bases). Germline CDR1 and CDR2: MDHEN and SYDVKM. The CDR3 is 15 residues long. The ends were cut back, 5 bases at V and 6 bases at J, with 19 bases in the middle.

As regards this clonotype: One base away lies a much larger clone, so this may be a sequencing read error. This sequence joins TRBV11-1 and TRBJ2-1; unclear D gene. This CDR3 spans 12 amino acids. Germline CDR1 and CDR2: SGHAT and FQDESV (reference sequence). The CDR3 DNA is TGTGCCAGCAGCTTAGGGCACCATGAGAAGTTCTTC. Amino acids: CASSLGHHEKFF.

On this clonotype itself: The germline gene is not matched at one end of the junction; a read error may be the cause. The chain has TRBV28 and TRBJ2-5; D may be TRBD1 or TRBD2 (5 bases each). The CDR3 spans 14 residues. In germline, CDR1 is MDHEN, CDR2 SYDVKM. The CDR3 nucleotides are TGTGCCAGCAGTTTAGCAGGTTACCAAGGGACCCGGTACTTC. It yields the protein CASSLAGYQGTRYF.

The CDR3 sequence is CASSLTGMGTGAYEQYF. The CDR3 region has the DNA TGTGCCAGCAGCTTGACAGGGATGGGAACAGGGGCCTACGAGCAGTACTTC. The chain links TRBV7-9 to TRBJ2-7; 7 bases line up with TRBD1. This CDR3 region has 17 residues. V lost 3 bases to trimming and J lost 2 bases; unmatched junction nucleotides: 13. Looked up from germline, CDR1 is SEHNR and CDR2 is FQNEAQ (reference sequence).

V and J are TRBV5-8 and TRBJ2-3; 8 positions agree with TRBD2. Germline V CDR1 and CDR2: SGHTS, YDEGEE. V was clipped by 2 bases and J by 8 bases; unmatched bases: 7. There are 14 residues in the CDR3. The CDR3 bases are TGTGCCAGCAGCTTCCGGGAGGGTGAAGGTACGCAGTATTTT. It is translated as CASSFREGEGTQYF. The full variable domain, completed using reference TRBV5-8 and TRBJ2-3, is EAGVTQSPTHLIKTRGQQATLRCSPISGHTSVYWYQQALGLGLQFLLWYDEGEERNRGNFPPRFSGRQFPNYSSELNVNALELEDSALYLCASSFREGEGTQYFGPGTRLTVL.

With regard to this clonotype: One end of the junction varies from germline; a read error may be responsible. CDR3 sequence: CSVLAGLNTGELFF. The CDR3 DNA is TGCAGCGTCTTAGCGGGGCTGAACACAGGGGAGCTGTTTTTT. This rearrangement joins TRBV29-1 to TRBJ2-2, with TRBD2 matching over 8 bases. The CDR3 length is 14 residues. Germline values: CDR1 SQVTM, CDR2 ANQGSEA.

The chain uses TRBV30 and TRBJ1-1; no clear D gene. The CDR3 contains 14 residues. The germline V gene has CDR1 GTSNPN and CDR2 SVGIG (reference sequence). Trimming took 3 bases from V and 5 from J, leaving 16 bases between them. This chain's CDR3 is CAWRRLPQRTEAFF. In DNA form, the CDR3 reads TGTGCCTGGAGGAGGCTTCCTCAACGTACTGAAGCTTTCTTT.

Judged by abundance, this clonotype is medium-sized. The CDR3 is CASSLRGSTQYF. CDR3 nucleotide sequence: TGTGCCAGCAGTTTAAGGGGATCGACGCAGTATTTT. The V call is TRBV28, the J call TRBJ2-3, with D tentatively TRBD1 (5 bases). Between the trimmed V and J ends, which lost 2 bases and 9 bases, there was a span of 9 bases. The CDR3 loop spans 12 amino acids. Germline CDR1 reads MDHEN; CDR2 reads SYDVKM.

Comments on this clonotype: A much larger clone sits a single nucleotide away, making a read error possible. The chain links TRBV24-1 to TRBJ1-5; D remains ambiguous. The CDR3 has 15 residues. V lost 4 bases to trimming and J lost 6 bases, with 15 bases between them. CDR1 is KGHDR and CDR2 is SFDVKD in the germline V gene. In nucleotides, the CDR3 is TGTGCCACCAGTGACACCAGGCATGTATTTCAGCCCCAGCATTTT. Translating it yields CATSDTRHVFQPQHF.

This chain joins TRBV28 and TRBJ1-1; maybe TRBD1 (5 bases). Germline CDR1 is MDHEN and CDR2 is SYDVKM. The V gene lost 4 bases and the J gene lost 11 bases, with 23 bases spanning the gap. The CDR3 is made up of 15 amino acids. The CDR3 sequence is CASSYPGPGLGGAFF. CDR3 nucleotide sequence: TGTGCCAGCAGTTACCCGGGGCCCGGGCTGGGAGGGGCTTTCTTT.

In its sample, this clonotype was seen many times. This sequence joins TRBV6-2 or TRBV6-3 and TRBJ2-7; 7 positions match TRBD1. Germline CDR1 reads MNHEY; CDR2 reads SVGEGT. The V segment lost 2 bases and the J segment 2 bases; nucleotides outside the gene matches: 6. CDR3 length: 15 residues. The CDR3, as DNA: TGTGCCAGCAGTTACCTACAGGGGACCACCTACGAGCAGTACTTC. This translates into CASSYLQGTTYEQYF.

Turning to this clonotype: At one boundary the junction diverges from the germline segment, which might be a read error. The rearrangement joins TRBV10-3 to TRBJ2-3; D not resolved. CDR1 is ENHRY, CDR2 SYGVKD, per germline. The CDR3 totals 12 residues. CDR3 sequence: CAISDHPDTKYF. As DNA, the CDR3 is TGTGCCATCAGTGACCACCCAGATACGAAGTATTTT.

With regard to this clonotype: A much larger clone is a single base away; this may be a read error. The J gene is TRBJ2-5, the V gene TRBV7-6; D ambiguous. Per germline, CDR1 SGHVS and CDR2 FNYEAQ. This CDR3 spans 13 amino acids. CDR3 in amino acids: CDSSLLLTETQYF. CDR3 DNA: TGTGACAGCAGCTTACTCCTAACGGAGACCCAGTACTTC.

Remarks on this clonotype: This may be a read error, as it is one base from a much larger clone. The chain joins TRBV7-9 to TRBJ2-3; tentatively, D is TRBD2 (7 bases). The length of the CDR3 is 14 residues. Germline V lookup: CDR1 SEHNR, CDR2 FQNEAQ (reference sequence). This chain's CDR3 is CDSSLGGGPDTQYF. CDR3 nucleotide sequence: TGTGACAGCAGCTTAGGCGGGGGCCCAGATACGCAGTATTTT.

This clonotype was detected a few times. The chain combines TRBV3-1 with TRBJ2-1; no definite D call. The germline V gene has CDR1 LGHDT and CDR2 YNNKEL (reference sequence). The CDR3 spans 14 residues. V was shortened by 1 base and J by 4 bases, with 8 bases between the two germline ends. Here the CDR3 DNA reads TGTGCCAGCAGCCAAGGGGCGGCTTACAATGAGCAGTTCTTC. Translation gives CASSQGAAYNEQFF.

At least ten counts were recorded for this clonotype. The genes are TRBV18 and TRBJ2-3; either TRBD1 or TRBD2 may fit D (5 bases each). In germline, CDR1 is KGHSH, CDR2 LQKENI. Between the trimmed V and J ends, which lost 0 bases and 0 bases, there was a span of 7 bases. The CDR3 has 15 residues. The CDR3 reads CASSPPRGSTDTQYF. The CDR3 region has the DNA TGTGCCAGCTCACCACCGAGGGGTAGCACAGATACGCAGTATTTT.

This clonotype showed up many times. The chain has TRBV6-1 and TRBJ2-7; the D is unclear. The length of the CDR3 is 13 residues. Per germline, CDR1 MNHNS and CDR2 SASEGT. Trimming pared 6 bases from V and 4 bases from J, leaving 13 bases between. The CDR3 coding sequence is TGTGCCAGCAGCCCTCTATTCCTTTACGAGCAGTACTTC. Translating gives CASSPLFLYEQYF.

Comments on this clonotype: With a much larger clone just one base away, this may be a read error. The chain carries TRBV28 and TRBJ2-6; D perhaps matches TRBD2 (5 bases). The CDR3 runs 14 residues. Germline lookup yields CDR1 MDHEN and CDR2 SYDVKM. Between the trimmed V and J ends, which lost 6 bases and 4 bases, there was a span of 10 bases. CDR3 in amino acids: CASRTPGGANVLTF. CDR3 nucleotides: TGTGCCAGCAGAACCCCGGGGGGGGCCAACGTCCTGACTTTC. The whole variable domain, filled in from reference TRBV28 and TRBJ2-6, reads DVKVTQSSRYLVKRTGEKVFLECVQDMDHENMFWYRQDPGLGLRLIYFSYDVKMKEKGDIPEGYSVSREKKERFSLILESASTNQTSMYLCASRTPGGANVLTFGAGSRLTVL.

The table lists this clonotype with a few counts. The V call is TRBV5-1, the J call TRBJ1-1; D ambiguous. V was cut by 4 bases and J by 10 bases, with 14 bases left in between. CDR3 length: 12 residues. Germline CDR1 SGHRS, CDR2 YFSETQ. CDR3 nucleotides: TGCGCCAGCAGCCAAGAAGCGAATGGAGCTTTCTTT. This encodes CASSQEANGAFF.

As concerns this clonotype: A much larger clone sits a single nucleotide away, making a read error possible. This chain connects TRBV28 to TRBJ2-7; D is undetermined. Germline CDR1 MDHEN, CDR2 SYDVKM. CDR3 length: 14 amino acids. In nucleotides, the CDR3 is TGTGCCAGAAGTTTTGTTTCTCAAAAATACGAGCAGTACTTC. Its translation: CARSFVSQKYEQYF.